The clone carrying this T cell receptor beta chain was observed many times. Its matching antigen is unknown. All gene names here are mouse names. This CDR3 is also generated by other DNA sequences in the sample. Sorting of pooled cutaneous lymph node cells used CD4, CD8alpha, NKG2D, NKG2ACE and other markers. The data belong to a study of CD8+ T cells in alopecia areata. The sequencing template was cDNA reverse transcribed from extracted RNA. Measured with immunoSEQ multiplex PCR; TCRdb has only the in-frame clones, and not every one. The sample presents around 300,000 clones, none singletons. Study outcomes and limitations: An increase in clonality over normal scalp was evident in lesional scalp, especially alopecia totalis/universalis.

This receptor was taken from a C3H/HeJ mouse with alopecia areata. This strain's MHC haplotype is H2-k. The sequenced material came from CD4+ T cells sorted from a lymph node.

The sequenced CDR3 bases are TGCACCTGCAGTGCAGAGACAGCAAACACCGGG. It yields the protein CTCSAETANTG. The whole CDR3 is CTCSAETANTGQLYF. The genes are TRBV1 and TRBJ2-2, with D possibly matching TRBD1 (5 bases). The CDR3 goes on 4 residues after the read ends, and that part is filled in from the germline J gene. Germline V CDR1 and CDR2: NSQYPW, LRSPGD (reference sequence). This CDR3 spans 15 amino acids. Trimming left V 0 bases short and J 0 bases short, with 5 bases between.